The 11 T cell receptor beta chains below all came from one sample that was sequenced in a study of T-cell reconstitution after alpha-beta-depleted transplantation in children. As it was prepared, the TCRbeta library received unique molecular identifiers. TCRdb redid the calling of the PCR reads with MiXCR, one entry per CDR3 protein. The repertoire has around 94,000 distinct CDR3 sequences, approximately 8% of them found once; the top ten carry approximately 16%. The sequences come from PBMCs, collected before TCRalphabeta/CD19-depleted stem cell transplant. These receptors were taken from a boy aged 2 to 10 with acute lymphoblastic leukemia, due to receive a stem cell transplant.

CDR3 sequence: CASSPGHHDNEKLFF. The CDR3 DNA is TGTGCCAGCAGCCCCGGACACCATGATAATGAAAAACTGTTTTTT. The chain is built from TRBV9 and TRBJ1-4; maybe TRBD1 (5 bases). Trimming cost V 4 bases and J 4 bases, with 14 bases left between them. Germline V gives CDR1 SGDLS, CDR2 YYNGEE. This CDR3 is built from 15 residues.

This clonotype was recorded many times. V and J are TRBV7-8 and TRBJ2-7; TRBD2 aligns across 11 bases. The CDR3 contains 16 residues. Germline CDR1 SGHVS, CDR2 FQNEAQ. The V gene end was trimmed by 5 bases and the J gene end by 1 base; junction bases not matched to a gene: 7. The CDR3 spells CASSQLAGVNSYEQYF. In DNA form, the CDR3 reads TGTGCCAGCAGCCAACTAGCGGGGGTAAATTCCTACGAGCAGTACTTC.

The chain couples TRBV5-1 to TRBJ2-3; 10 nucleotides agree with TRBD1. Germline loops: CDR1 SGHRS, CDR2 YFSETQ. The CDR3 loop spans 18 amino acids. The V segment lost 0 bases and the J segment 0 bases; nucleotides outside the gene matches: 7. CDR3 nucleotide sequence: TGCGCCAGCAGCTTGGAAGGGACAGGGGTTTTGAGCACAGATACGCAGTATTTT. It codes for CASSLEGTGVLSTDTQYF.

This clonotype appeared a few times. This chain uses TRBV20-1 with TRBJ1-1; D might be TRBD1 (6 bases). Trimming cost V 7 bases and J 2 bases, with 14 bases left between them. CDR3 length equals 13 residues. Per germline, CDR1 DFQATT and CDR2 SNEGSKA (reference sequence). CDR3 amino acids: CSVKAGTNTEAFF. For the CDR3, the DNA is TGCAGTGTCAAGGCGGGGACAAACACTGAAGCTTTCTTT.

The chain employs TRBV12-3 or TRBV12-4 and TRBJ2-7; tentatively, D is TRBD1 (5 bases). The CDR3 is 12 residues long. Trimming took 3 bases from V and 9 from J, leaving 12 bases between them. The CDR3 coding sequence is TGTGCCAGCAGTTTTGCAGGGCGACGGCAGTACTTC. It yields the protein CASSFAGRRQYF.

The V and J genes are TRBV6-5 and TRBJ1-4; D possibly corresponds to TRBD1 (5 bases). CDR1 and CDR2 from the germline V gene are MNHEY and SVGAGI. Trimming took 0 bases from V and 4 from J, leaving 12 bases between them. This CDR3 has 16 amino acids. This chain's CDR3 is CASSYSTDGGNEKLFF. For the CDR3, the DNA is TGTGCCAGCAGTTACTCGACTGATGGGGGTAATGAAAAACTGTTTTTT.

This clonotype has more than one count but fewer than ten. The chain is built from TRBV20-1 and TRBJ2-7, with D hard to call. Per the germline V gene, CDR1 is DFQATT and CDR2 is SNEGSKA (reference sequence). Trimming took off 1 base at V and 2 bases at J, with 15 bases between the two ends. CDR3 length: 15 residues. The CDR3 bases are TGCAGTGCTAGAGTGCGTAGGCTAGGCGCCTACGAGCAGTACTTC. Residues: CSARVRRLGAYEQYF.

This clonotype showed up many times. CDR3 region: CASKRTEPYGYTF. The CDR3 DNA reads TGTGCCAGCAAAAGGACAGAGCCCTATGGCTACACCTTC. V gene TRBV12-3 or TRBV12-4 combines with J gene TRBJ1-2; tentatively, D is TRBD1 (6 bases). CDR3 size: 13 residues. The germline V and J ends were trimmed by 7 bases and 4 bases, with 13 bases remaining between them.

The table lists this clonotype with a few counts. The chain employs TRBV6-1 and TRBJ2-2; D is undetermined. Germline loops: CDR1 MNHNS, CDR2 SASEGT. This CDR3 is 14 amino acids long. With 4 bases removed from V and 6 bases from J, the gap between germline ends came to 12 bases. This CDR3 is CASSGDQEAGELFF. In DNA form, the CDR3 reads TGTGCCAGCAGTGGAGATCAAGAAGCCGGGGAGCTGTTTTTT.

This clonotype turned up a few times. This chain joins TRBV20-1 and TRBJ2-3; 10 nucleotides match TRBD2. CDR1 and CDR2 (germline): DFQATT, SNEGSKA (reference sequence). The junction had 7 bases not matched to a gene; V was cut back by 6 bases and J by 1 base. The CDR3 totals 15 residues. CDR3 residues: CSAQTGTSGTDTQYF. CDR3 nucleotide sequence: TGCAGTGCACAGACAGGGACTAGCGGCACAGATACGCAGTATTTT.

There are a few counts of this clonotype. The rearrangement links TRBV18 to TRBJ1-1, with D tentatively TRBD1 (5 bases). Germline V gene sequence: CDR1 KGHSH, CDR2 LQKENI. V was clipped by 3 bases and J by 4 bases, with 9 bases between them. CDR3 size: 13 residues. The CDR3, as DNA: TGTGCCAGCTCACCCCGGGGGAGCACTGAAGCTTTCTTT. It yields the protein CASSPRGSTEAFF.